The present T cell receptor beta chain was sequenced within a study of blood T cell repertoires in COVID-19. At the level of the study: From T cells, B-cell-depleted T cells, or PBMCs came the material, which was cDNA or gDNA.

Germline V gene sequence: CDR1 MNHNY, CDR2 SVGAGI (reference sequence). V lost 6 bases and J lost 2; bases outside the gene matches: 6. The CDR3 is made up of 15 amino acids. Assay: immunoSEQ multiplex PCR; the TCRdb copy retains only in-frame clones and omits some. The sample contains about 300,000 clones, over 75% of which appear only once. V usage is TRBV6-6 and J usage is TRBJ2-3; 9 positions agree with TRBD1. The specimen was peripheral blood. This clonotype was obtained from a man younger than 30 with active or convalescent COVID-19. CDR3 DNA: TGTGCCAGCAGCCCCGGGACAGGGAACACAGATACGCAGTATTTT. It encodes CASSPGTGNTDTQYF.